The 13 T cell receptor beta chains presented below share a single source sample, sequenced in a study of blood T cell repertoires in COVID-19. This table comes from immunoSEQ multiplex PCR, and its TCRdb copy is limited to in-frame clones, with some not included. This table holds 45,000 to 55,000 clones, around nine tenths found once. The sample consisted of peripheral blood. All receptors come from an elderly woman with acute or convalescent COVID-19.

The chain combines TRBV7-6 with TRBJ2-5; D may be TRBD2 (5 bases). CDR1 is SGHVS, CDR2 FNYEAQ, per germline. This CDR3 comprises 15 residues. V was shortened by 2 bases and J by 5 bases, with 15 bases between the two germline ends. The chain's CDR3 is CASSLQPGRYETQYF. As DNA, the CDR3 is TGTGCCAGCAGCTTACAGCCGGGAAGGTACGAGACCCAGTACTTC.

CDR3 bases: TGTGCCAGCAGTTTTGACAACACAGATACGCAGTATTTT. Its translation: CASSFDNTDTQYF. The chain uses TRBV12-3 or TRBV12-4 and TRBJ2-3; D gene ambiguous. The CDR3 covers 13 residues. V was pared by 3 bases and J by 2 bases, with 6 bases between.

This chain joins TRBV9 and TRBJ2-3; no definite D call. In germline, CDR1 is SGDLS, CDR2 YYNGEE. V shed 0 bases and J shed 5 bases, with 7 bases lying between them. There are 13 residues in the CDR3. CDR3 residues: CASSVAPGDTQYF. For the CDR3, the DNA is TGTGCCAGCAGCGTAGCTCCGGGAGATACGCAGTATTTT.

The chain has TRBV11-3 and TRBJ2-7, with 8 bases that match TRBD1. Germline V CDR1 and CDR2: SGHNT, YENEEA. The CDR3 runs 13 residues. With 5 bases clipped from V and 7 bases from J, the junction kept 7 bases outside the gene matches. The CDR3 DNA is TGTGCCAGCAGCCTACAGGGGGTGAGTGAGCAGTACTTC. It specifies CASSLQGVSEQYF.

The chain has TRBV5-1 and TRBJ1-4, with 9 bases aligning to TRBD1. Per germline, CDR1 SGHRS and CDR2 YFSETQ. J gave up 5 bases and V 4 bases, and 6 bases lay outside the gene matches. The CDR3 spans 15 residues. CDR3 DNA: TGCGCCAGCAGCCCGGGACAGGGCCAAAATGAAAAACTGTTTTTT. Protein product: CASSPGQGQNEKLFF.

The chain has TRBV19 and TRBJ1-5; D call uncertain. CDR1 is LNHDA, CDR2 SQIVND, per germline (reference sequence). The V end was cut by 6 bases, the J end by 4 bases, with 19 bases between. CDR3 length: 16 amino acids. DNA for the CDR3: TGTGCCAGTAGCCCTCTCAAACGGACGGGGAATCAGCCCCAGCATTTT. Its protein is CASSPLKRTGNQPQHF.

This chain connects TRBV2 to TRBJ1-4, with 8 positions matching TRBD1. Germline V gene data show CDR1 as SNHLY and CDR2 as FYNNEI. This CDR3 has 12 amino acids. The CDR3 is CADRGTNEKLFF. CDR3 coding DNA: TGTGCTGACAGGGGAACTAATGAAAAACTGTTTTTT.

The chain recombines TRBV3-1 (or the pseudogene TRBV3-2) with TRBJ2-3; 9 bases map to TRBD2. The CDR3 totals 17 residues. Germline values: CDR1 LGHDT, CDR2 YNNKEL (reference sequence). V trimming: 3 bases; J trimming: 2 bases; junction bases outside the gene matches: 9. The CDR3 reads CASSQGLKRGVTDTQYF. The CDR3, as DNA: TGTGCCAGCAGCCAGGGGCTTAAGCGGGGGGTCACAGATACGCAGTATTTT.

V usage is TRBV12-3 or TRBV12-4 and J usage is TRBJ2-2; D is uncertain. Deletions cut 10 bases from V and 7 bases from J, with 13 bases between. The CDR3 has 12 residues. The CDR3 protein is CATTLEVGELFF. CDR3 in DNA: TGTGCCACCACCCTAGAGGTCGGGGAGCTGTTTTTT.

CDR3 bases: TGTGCCAGTAGTATCACCTTGACAGAGCAGCCCCAGCATTTT. Translation: CASSITLTEQPQHF. The rearrangement links TRBV19 to TRBJ1-5; D may be TRBD1 (5 bases). Trimming pared 3 bases from V and 7 bases from J, leaving 13 bases between. The length of the CDR3 is 14 residues. In germline, CDR1 is LNHDA, CDR2 SQIVND (reference sequence). The whole variable domain, remainder taken from reference TRBV19 and TRBJ1-5, is DGGITQSPKYLFRKEGQNVTLSCEQNLNHDAMYWYRQDPGQGLRLIYYSQIVNDFQKGDIAEGYSVSREKKESFPLTVTSAQKNPTAFYLCASSITLTEQPQHFGDGTRLSIL.

This chain links TRBV7-6 with TRBJ1-2; D remains unclear. With 1 base removed from V and 14 bases from J, the gap between germline ends came to 14 bases. CDR1 SGHVS and CDR2 FNYEAQ come from the germline V gene. The CDR3 runs 12 residues. In DNA, the CDR3 is TGTGCCAGCAGCTTAGGAGGGCCCGATTTAACCTTC. It codes for CASSLGGPDLTF.

The gene calls are TRBV30 and TRBJ2-1, with 15 positions matching TRBD2. This CDR3 comprises 20 residues. Trimming removed 1 base from V and 0 bases from J; junction bases left unmatched: 10. In germline, CDR1 is GTSNPN, CDR2 SVGIG (reference sequence). In nucleotides, the CDR3 is TGTGCCTGGAGTGGGGTAGGGACTAGCGGGGGGCATAACTCCTACAATGAGCAGTTCTTC. Its translation: CAWSGVGTSGGHNSYNEQFF.

The genes are TRBV10-1 and TRBJ2-2, with TRBD2 as a possible D gene (6 bases). From germline, CDR1 is WNHNN and CDR2 SYGVQD (reference sequence). This CDR3 is built from 14 residues. Trimming stripped 3 bases from V and 7 bases from J, with 12 bases between. This CDR3 reads CASSDGGPGGELFF. CDR3 nucleotides: TGCGCCAGCAGTGATGGAGGGCCTGGCGGGGAGCTGTTTTTT.